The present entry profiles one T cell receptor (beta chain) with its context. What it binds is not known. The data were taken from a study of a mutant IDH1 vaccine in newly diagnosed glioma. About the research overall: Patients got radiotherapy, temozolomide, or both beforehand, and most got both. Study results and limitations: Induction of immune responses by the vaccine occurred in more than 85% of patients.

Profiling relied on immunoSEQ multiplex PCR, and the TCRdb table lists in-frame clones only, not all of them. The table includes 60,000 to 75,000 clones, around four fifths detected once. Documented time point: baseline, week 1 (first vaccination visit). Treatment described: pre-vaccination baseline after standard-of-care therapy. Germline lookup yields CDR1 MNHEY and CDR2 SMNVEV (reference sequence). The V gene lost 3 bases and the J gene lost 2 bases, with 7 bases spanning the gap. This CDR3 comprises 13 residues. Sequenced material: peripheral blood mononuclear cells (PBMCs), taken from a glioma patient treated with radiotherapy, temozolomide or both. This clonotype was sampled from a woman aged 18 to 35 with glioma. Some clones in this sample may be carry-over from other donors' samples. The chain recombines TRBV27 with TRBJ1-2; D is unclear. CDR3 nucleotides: TGTGCCAGCAGTTTGCGGCAGAACTATGGCTACACCTTC. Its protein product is CASSLRQNYGYTF.